This T cell receptor (beta chain) was recorded in a study of T cell repertoires in cytomegalovirus infection. Germline V gene lookup returns CDR1 MNHEY and CDR2 SVGEGT. J lost 2 bases, V lost 5 bases, and 12 bases had no gene match. This CDR3 has 17 residues. This clonotype was observed at least ten times. TCRdb re-called the reads with MiXCR, one entry per CDR3 protein. The data hold 500,000 to 600,000 distinct CDR3 sequences, with 16% observed a single time. The material sequenced was CD8+ T cells from PBMCs. The V and J genes are TRBV6-2 or TRBV6-3 and TRBJ1-5; 7 positions agree with TRBD1. The clonotype originates from a human donor in good health (CMV status not recorded). Some clones in this sample may be carry-over from other donors' samples. The CDR3 sequence is CASSPGQRYLRNQPQHF. CDR3 in DNA: TGTGCCAGCAGTCCGGGACAGCGGTATTTGCGCAATCAGCCCCAGCATTTT.